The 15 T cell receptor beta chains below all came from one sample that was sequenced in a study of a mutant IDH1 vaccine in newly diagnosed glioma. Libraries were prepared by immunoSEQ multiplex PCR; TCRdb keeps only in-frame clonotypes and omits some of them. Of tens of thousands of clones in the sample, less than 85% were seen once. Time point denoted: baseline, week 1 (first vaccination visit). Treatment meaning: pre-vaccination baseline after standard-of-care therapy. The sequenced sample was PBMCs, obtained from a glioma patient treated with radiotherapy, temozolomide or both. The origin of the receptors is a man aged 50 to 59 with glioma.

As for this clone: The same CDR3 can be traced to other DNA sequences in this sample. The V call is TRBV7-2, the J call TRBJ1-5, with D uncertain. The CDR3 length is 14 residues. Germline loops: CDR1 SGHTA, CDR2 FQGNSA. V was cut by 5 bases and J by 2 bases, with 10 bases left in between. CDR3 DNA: TGTGCCAGCAGCCCAAACCTTGGCAATCAGCCCCAGCATTTT. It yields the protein CASSPNLGNQPQHF.

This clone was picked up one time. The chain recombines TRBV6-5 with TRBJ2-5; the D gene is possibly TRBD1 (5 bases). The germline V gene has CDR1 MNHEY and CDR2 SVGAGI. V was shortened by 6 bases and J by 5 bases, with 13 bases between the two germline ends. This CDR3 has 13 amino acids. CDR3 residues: CASSWGQEETQYF. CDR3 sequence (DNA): TGTGCCAGCAGCTGGGGCCAGGAGGAGACCCAGTACTTC.

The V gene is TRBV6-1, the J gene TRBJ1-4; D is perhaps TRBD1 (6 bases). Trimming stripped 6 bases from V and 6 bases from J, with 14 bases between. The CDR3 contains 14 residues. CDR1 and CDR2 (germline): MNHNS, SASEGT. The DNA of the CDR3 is TGTGCCAGCAGACCCAGGGGCGGTCATGAAAAACTGTTTTTT. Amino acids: CASRPRGGHEKLFF.

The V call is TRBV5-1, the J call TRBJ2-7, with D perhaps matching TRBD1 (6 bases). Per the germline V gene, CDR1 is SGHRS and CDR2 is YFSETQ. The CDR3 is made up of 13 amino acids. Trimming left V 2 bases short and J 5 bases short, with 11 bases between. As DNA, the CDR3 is TGCGCCAGCAGCTTAGAAGGGGGAGACGAGCAGTACTTC. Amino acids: CASSLEGGDEQYF. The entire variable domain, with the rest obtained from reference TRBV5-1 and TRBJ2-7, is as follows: KAGVTQTPRYLIKTRGQQVTLSCSPISGHRSVSWYQQTPGQGLQFLFEYFSETQRNKGNFPGRFSGRQFSNSRSEMNVSTLELGDSALYLCASSLEGGDEQYFGPGTRLTVT.

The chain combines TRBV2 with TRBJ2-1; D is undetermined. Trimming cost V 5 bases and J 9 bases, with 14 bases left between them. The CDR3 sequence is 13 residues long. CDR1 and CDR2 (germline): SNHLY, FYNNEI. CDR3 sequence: CASSRSGESEQFF. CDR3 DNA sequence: TGTGCCAGCAGTAGGTCTGGGGAAAGTGAGCAGTTCTTC.

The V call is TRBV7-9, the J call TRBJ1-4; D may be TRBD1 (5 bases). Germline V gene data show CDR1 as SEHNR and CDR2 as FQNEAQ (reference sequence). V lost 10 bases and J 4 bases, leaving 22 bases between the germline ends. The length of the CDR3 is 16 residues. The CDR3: CATNWKGQLDNEKLFF. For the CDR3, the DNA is TGTGCCACCAATTGGAAGGGGCAACTTGATAATGAAAAACTGTTTTTT.

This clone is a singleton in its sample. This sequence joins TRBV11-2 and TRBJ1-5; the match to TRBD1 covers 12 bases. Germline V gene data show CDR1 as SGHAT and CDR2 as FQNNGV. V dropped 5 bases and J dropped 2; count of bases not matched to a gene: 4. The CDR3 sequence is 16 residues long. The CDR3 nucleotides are TGTGCCAGCAGCCTGGGACAGGGGGCCGGCAATCAGCCCCAGCATTTT. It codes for CASSLGQGAGNQPQHF.

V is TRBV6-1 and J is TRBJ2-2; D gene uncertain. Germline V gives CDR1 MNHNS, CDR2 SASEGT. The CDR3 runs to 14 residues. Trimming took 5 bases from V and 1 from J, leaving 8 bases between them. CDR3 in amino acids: CASSIGRNTGELFF. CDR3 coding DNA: TGTGCCAGCAGTATAGGACGGAACACCGGGGAGCTGTTTTTT.

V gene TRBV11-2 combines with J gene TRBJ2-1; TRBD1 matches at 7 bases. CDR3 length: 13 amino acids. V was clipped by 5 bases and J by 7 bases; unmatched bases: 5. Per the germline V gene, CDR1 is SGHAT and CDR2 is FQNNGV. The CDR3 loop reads CASSLSRGNEQFF. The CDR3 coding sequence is TGTGCCAGCAGCCTAAGCAGGGGGAATGAGCAGTTCTTC.

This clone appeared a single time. The CDR3 region has the DNA TGTGCCAGCAGCGAGACGGGACAGGACTCCTACAATGAGCAGTTCTTC. This translates into CASSETGQDSYNEQFF. The rearrangement joins TRBV9 to TRBJ2-1, with 8 nucleotides matching TRBD1. J gave up 0 bases and V 3 bases, and 5 bases lay outside the gene matches. This CDR3 contains 16 residues. CDR1 SGDLS and CDR2 YYNGEE come from the germline V gene. The full variable domain, with the rest looked up from reference TRBV9 and TRBJ2-1, is DSGVTQTPKHLITATGQRVTLRCSPRSGDLSVYWYQQSLDQGLQFLIQYYNGEERAKGNILERFSAQQFPDLHSELNLSSLELGDSALYFCASSETGQDSYNEQFFGPGTRLTVL.

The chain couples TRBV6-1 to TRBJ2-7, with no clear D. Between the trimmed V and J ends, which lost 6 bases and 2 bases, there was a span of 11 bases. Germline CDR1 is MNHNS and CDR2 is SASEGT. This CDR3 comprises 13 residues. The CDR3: CASRSREPYEQYF. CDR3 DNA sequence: TGTGCCAGCAGGTCCCGAGAGCCCTACGAGCAGTACTTC.

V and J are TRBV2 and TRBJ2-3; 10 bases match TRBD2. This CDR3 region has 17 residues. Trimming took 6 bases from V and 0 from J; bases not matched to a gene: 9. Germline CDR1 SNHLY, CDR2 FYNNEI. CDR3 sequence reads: CASRQAGLAESTDTQYF. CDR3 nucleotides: TGTGCCAGCAGACAAGCTGGACTAGCGGAAAGCACAGATACGCAGTATTTT.

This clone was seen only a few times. The CDR3 loop reads CASSLGGLQNTEAFF. As DNA, the CDR3 is TGTGCCAGCAGCTTAGGGGGACTTCAGAACACTGAAGCTTTCTTT. The chain uses TRBV7-9 and TRBJ1-1; a possible D gene is TRBD1 (5 bases). V lost 1 base and J 1 base, leaving 10 bases between the germline ends. The CDR3 is 15 amino acids. CDR1 is SEHNR, CDR2 FQNEAQ, per germline (reference sequence). Full variable domain (remainder filled in from reference TRBV7-9 and TRBJ1-1): DTGVSQNPRHKITKRGQNVTFRCDPISEHNRLYWYRQTLGQGPEFLTYFQNEAQLEKSRLLSDRFSAERPKGSFSTLEIQRTEQGDSAMYLCASSLGGLQNTEAFFGQGTRLTVV.

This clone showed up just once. The chain's CDR3 is CASSYSGRAGAEAFF. DNA for the CDR3: TGTGCCAGCAGTTACTCCGGGAGAGCAGGAGCTGAAGCTTTCTTT. V gene TRBV6-6 combines with J gene TRBJ1-1, with no clear D. The CDR3 is 15 residues long. V shed 0 bases and J shed 6 bases, with 14 bases lying between them. From germline, CDR1 is MNHNY and CDR2 SVGAGI (reference sequence).

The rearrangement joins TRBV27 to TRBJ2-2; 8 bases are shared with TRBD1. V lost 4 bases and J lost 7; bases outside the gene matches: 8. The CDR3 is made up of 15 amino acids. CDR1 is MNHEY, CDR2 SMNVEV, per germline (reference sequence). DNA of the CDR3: TGTGCCAGCAGTTACTCAGGGGGCGTCGGCGGGGAGCTGTTTTTT. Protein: CASSYSGGVGGELFF.